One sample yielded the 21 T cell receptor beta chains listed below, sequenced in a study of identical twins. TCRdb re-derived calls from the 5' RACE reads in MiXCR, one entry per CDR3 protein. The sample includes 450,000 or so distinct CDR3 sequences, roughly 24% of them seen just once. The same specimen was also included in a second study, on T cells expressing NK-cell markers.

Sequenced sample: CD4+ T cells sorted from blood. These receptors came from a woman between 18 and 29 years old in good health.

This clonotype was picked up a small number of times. CDR3 sequence: CASRTSGGTGELFF. The DNA for the CDR3 is TGTGCCAGCAGGACTAGCGGGGGCACCGGGGAGCTGTTTTTT. The V call is TRBV12-3 or TRBV12-4, the J call TRBJ2-2, with 12 bases lining up with TRBD2. CDR3 size: 14 residues. Germline trimming cut 6 bases from V and 4 bases from J; bases unmatched to any gene: 0.

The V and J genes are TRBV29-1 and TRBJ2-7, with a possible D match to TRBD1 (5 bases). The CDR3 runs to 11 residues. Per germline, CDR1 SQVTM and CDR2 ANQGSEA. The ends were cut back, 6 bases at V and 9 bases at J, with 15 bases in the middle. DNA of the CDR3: TGCAGCGTCGCCGGACAAAGTGGGCAGTACTTC. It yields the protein CSVAGQSGQYF.

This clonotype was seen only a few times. CDR3 in amino acids: CASKPANTGELFF. CDR3 sequence (DNA): TGCGCCAGCAAACCGGCGAACACCGGGGAGCTGTTTTTT. V usage is TRBV5-1 and J usage is TRBJ2-2; D is ambiguous. CDR3 length: 13 amino acids. Germline V gene data show CDR1 as SGHRS and CDR2 as YFSETQ. Trimming took off 6 bases at V and 0 bases at J, with 6 bases between the two ends.

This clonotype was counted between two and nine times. As DNA, the CDR3 is TGCGCCAGCTTAGACGAAGAGACCCAGTACTTC. It translates to CASLDEETQYF. The rearrangement uses TRBV5-1 and TRBJ2-5, with D uncertain. Germline CDR1 and CDR2: SGHRS and YFSETQ. Deletions cut 7 bases from V and 3 bases from J, with 7 bases between. This CDR3 has 11 amino acids.

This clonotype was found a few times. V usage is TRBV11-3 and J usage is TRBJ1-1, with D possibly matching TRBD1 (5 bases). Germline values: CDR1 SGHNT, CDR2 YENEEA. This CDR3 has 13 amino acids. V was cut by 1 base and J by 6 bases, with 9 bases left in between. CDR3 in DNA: TGTGCCAGCAGCTTAGGCAGGGAGTCTGAAGCTTTCTTT. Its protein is CASSLGRESEAFF.

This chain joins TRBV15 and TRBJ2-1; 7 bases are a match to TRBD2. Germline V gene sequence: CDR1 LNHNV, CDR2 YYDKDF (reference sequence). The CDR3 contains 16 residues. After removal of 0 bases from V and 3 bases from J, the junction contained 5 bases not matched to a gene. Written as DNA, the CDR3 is TGTGCCACCAGCAGAGATTCGCTAGCGGTCTACAATGAGCAGTTCTTC. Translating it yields CATSRDSLAVYNEQFF.

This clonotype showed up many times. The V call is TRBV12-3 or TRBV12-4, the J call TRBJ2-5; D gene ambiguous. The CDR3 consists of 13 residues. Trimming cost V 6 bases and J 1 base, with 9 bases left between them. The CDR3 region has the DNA TGTGCCAGCAGACTTGCGGTCCAAGAGACCCAGTACTTC. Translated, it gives CASRLAVQETQYF.

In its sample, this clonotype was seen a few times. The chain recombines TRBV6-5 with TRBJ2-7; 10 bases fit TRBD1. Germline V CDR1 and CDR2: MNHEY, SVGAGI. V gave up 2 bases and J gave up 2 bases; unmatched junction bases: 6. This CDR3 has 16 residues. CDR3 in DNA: TGTGCCAGCAGTTACCTTCCCGGACAGGGGGCCTACGAGCAGTACTTC. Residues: CASSYLPGQGAYEQYF.

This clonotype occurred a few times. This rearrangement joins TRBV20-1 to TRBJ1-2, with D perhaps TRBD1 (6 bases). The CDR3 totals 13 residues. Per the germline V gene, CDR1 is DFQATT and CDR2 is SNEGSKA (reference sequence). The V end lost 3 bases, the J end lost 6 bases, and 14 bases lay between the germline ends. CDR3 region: CSASQNQGNGYTF. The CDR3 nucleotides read TGCAGTGCTAGTCAAAACCAGGGGAATGGCTACACCTTC.

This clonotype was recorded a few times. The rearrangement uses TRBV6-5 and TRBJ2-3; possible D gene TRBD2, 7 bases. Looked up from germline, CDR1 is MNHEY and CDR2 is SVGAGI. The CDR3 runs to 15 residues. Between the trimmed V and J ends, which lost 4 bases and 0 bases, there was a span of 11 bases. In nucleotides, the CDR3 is TGTGCCAGCAGTTCTGGGAGGGGGAGCACAGATACGCAGTATTTT. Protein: CASSSGRGSTDTQYF.

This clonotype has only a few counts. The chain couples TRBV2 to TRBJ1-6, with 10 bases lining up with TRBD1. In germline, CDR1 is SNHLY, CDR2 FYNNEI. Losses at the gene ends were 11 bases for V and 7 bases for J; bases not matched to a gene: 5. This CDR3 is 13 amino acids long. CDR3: CAGRDRGNSPLHF. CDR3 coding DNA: TGTGCCGGAAGGGACAGGGGAAATTCACCCCTCCACTTT.

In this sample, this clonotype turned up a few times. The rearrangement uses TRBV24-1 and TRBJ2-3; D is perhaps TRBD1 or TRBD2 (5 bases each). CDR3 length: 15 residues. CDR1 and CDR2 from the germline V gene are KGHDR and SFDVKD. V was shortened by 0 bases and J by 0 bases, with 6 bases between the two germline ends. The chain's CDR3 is CATSDLGGSTDTQYF. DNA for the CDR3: TGTGCCACCAGTGATTTGGGGGGAAGCACAGATACGCAGTATTTT.

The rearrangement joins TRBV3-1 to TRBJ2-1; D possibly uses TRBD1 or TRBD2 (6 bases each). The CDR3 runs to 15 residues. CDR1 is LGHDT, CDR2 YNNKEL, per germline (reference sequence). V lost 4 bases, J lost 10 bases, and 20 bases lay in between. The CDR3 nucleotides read TGTGCCAGCAGCCTAACAGGGCTTGAAGGGAGGGAGCAGTTCTTC. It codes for CASSLTGLEGREQFF.

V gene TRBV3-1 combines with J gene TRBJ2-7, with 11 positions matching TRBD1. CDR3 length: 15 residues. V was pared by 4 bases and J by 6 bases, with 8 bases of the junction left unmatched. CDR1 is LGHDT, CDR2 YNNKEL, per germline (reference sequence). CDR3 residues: CASSPLGQGAGEQYF. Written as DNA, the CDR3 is TGTGCCAGCAGCCCCCTAGGACAGGGGGCCGGCGAGCAGTACTTC.

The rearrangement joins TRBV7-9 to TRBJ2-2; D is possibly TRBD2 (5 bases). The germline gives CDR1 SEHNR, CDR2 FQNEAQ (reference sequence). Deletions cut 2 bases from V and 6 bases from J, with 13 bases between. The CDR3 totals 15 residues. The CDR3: CASSLNGIPPGELFF. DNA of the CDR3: TGTGCCAGCAGCTTAAACGGGATCCCCCCCGGGGAGCTGTTTTTT.

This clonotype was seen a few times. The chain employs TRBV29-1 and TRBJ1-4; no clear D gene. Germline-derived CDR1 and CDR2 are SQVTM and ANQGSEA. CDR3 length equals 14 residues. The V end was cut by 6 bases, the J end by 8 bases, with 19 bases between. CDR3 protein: CSVYSQRDGEKLFF. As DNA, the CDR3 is TGCAGCGTGTACTCACAGCGAGATGGGGAAAAACTGTTTTTT.

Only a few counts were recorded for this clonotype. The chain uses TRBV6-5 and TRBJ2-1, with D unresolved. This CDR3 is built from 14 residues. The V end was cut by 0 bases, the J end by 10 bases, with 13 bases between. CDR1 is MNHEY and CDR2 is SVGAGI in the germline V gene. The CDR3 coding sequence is TGTGCCAGCAGTTACTCGATAGAGGCACGGGAGCAGTTCTTC. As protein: CASSYSIEAREQFF.

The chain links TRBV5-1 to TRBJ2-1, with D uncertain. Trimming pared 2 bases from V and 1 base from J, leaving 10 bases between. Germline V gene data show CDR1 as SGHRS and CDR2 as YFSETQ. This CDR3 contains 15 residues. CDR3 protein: CASSFGVDSYNEQFF. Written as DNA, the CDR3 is TGCGCCAGCAGCTTCGGAGTTGATTCCTACAATGAGCAGTTCTTC.

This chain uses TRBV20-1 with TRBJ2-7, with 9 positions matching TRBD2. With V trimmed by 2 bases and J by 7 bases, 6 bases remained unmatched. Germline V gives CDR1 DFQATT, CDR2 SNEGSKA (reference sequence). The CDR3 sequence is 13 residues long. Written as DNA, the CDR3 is TGCAGTGCTAGACTAGCGGGAACTAAAGAGCAGTACTTC. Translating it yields CSARLAGTKEQYF.

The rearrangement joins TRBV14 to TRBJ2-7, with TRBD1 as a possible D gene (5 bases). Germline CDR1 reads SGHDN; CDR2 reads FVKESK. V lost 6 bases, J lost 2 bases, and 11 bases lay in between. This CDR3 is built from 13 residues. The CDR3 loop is CASRSTDTYEQYF. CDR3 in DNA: TGTGCCAGCAGATCGACGGACACCTACGAGCAGTACTTC.

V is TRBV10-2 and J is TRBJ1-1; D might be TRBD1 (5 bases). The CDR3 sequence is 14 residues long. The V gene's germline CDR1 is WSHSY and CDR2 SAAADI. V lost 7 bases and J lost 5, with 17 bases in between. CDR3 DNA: TGCGCCAGCACCGCTAACACCCGGGGGACTGAAGCTTTCTTT. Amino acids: CASTANTRGTEAFF.